This section outlines one TCR beta chain sequence together with its context. In its sample, this clone was seen many times. No antigen is known for it. Per-base quality was not reported, and no clone a single base away is much larger than it. This entry comes from a study of blood T cell repertoires in COVID-19 (dated by TCRdb to the early 2020s). For the study in its entirety: Collaborator samples came from the United States, Italy and Spain and covered acute and convalescent phases of COVID-19. The material from the prospective study consisted of cDNA or gDNA derived from T cells, B-cell-depleted T cells, or PBMCs. Subjects who had been exposed to COVID-19, were actively infected with it, or had recovered from it provided the deeply sampled blood TCRbeta repertoires that made up the dataset. The repertoires were released in a freely available public database intended as a resource for research on the immune response to SARS-CoV-2. The samples were drawn from two sources: the first 160 participants of the ongoing ImmuneRACE study, and 1,254 subjects contributed by 6 global collaborators. Sample metadata almost always included a de-identified subject ID, COVID-19 status, age in years and sex. Where HLA class I and class II types were available, the types were taken from metadata supplied by the sample provider, not from assay-based typing. Findings and caveats that apply to the study as a whole: Clinical and demographic metadata were provided uncurated, with the amount varying by source and participant.

The germline ends are 29 bases apart after V is trimmed by 5 bases and J by 7 bases. From the cysteine up to the phenylalanine, the CDR3 has a length of 19 residues. The kept DNA is CDR3 alone, 57 bases in frame from the first base. As encoded in the germline V gene, CDR1 is SGHVS while CDR2 is FQNEAQ. Participants in the prospective study were aged roughly 18 to 95 years, lived in 20 to 30 United States geographic areas, and enrolled through a virtual design. In the prospective study, cohorts were assigned on the basis of participant-reported clinical history obtained from a screening survey and a study questionnaire. Each participant in the prospective study had whole blood, serum and a nasopharyngeal or oropharyngeal swab collected by mobile phlebotomists. Participants in the prospective study had the option to provide additional blood draws and questionnaires over an approximately 2-month period. Before DNA extraction, blood samples from the prospective study were shipped at room temperature or frozen.

TCRbeta CDR3 regions were amplified from genomic DNA by means of the immunoSEQ Assay, a bias-controlled multiplex PCR. The authors' pipeline ran thus. The number of nucleated cells in each sample was estimated from the amplification of reference gene primers within the assay. To quantify the absolute abundance of each unique TCRbeta CDR3 rearrangement, sequence reads were collapsed and filtered. For each sample, productive Simpson clonality was calculated as the square root of Simpson's diversity index over productive rearrangements. In TCRdb, the immuneACCESS table is reduced to in-frame sequences with V and J assigned. These tables do not hold every clone; where another copy was compared, an unresolved V gene accounts for under half, and the others remain unexplained. The DNA was the basis for D and trimming; V, J and clone size are from that table. The sample profile shows about 240,000 clones; around 90% of them were found once. Together, the top ten hold 2% to 3% of the sample.

The chain was built from TRBV7-8 and TRBJ1-4, with no confident D gene call. The clonotype comes from a woman aged 30 to 39 with acute COVID-19. Input material: PBMCs or T cells enriched from blood (not recorded which). The CDR3 region: CASSPYVLGQSGVGEKLFF. The nucleotide sequence reads TGTGCCAGCAGCCCCTATGTACTAGGGCAGTCTGGGGTTGGTGAAAAACTGTTTTTT.